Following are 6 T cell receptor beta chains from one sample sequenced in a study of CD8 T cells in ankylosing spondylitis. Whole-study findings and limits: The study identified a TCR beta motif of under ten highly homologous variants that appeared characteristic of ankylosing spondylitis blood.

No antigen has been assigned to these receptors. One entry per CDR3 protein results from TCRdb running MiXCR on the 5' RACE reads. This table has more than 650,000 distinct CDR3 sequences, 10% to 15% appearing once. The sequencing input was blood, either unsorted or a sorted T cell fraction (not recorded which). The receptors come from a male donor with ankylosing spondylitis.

The CDR3 region has the DNA TGTGCCAGCAGCCGATACCCCCTAGCGGGGGGGACAGATACGCAGTATTTT. Translated, it gives CASSRYPLAGGTDTQYF. V usage is TRBV6-1 and J usage is TRBJ2-3; 12 bases align to TRBD2. With V trimmed by 6 bases and J by 3 bases, 10 bases remained unmatched. Germline-derived CDR1 and CDR2 are MNHNS and SASEGT. The CDR3 length is 17 residues.

DNA for the CDR3: TGCAGTGCTAGACAGGACAGACATCAGCCCCAGCATTTT. This gives the protein CSARQDRHQPQHF. This rearrangement joins TRBV20-1 to TRBJ1-5, with D possibly being TRBD1 (6 bases). CDR1 is DFQATT, CDR2 SNEGSKA, per germline (reference sequence). CDR3 length: 13 amino acids. V lost 2 bases and J 5 bases, leaving 10 bases between the germline ends.

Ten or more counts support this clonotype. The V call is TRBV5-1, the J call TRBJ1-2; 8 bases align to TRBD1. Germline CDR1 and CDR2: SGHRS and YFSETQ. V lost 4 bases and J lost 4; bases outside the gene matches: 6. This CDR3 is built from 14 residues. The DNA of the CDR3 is TGCGCCAGCAGCCTCGGACAGGGTAGCTATGGCTACACCTTC. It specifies CASSLGQGSYGYTF.

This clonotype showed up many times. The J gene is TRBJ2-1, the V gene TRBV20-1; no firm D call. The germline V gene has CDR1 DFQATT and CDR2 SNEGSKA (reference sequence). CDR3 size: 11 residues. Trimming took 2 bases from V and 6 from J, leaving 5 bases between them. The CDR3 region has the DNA TGCAGTGCTAGAAAGTTCAATGAGCAGTTCTTC. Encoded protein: CSARKFNEQFF.

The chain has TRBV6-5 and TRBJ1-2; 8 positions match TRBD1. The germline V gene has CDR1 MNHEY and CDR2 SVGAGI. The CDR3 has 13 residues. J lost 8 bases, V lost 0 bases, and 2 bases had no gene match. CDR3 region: CASSYSGQEGYTF. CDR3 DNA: TGTGCCAGCAGTTACTCGGGACAGGAGGGCTACACCTTC.

CDR3 sequence (DNA): TGCGCCAGCAGCGGGACTAGCGGGAGGGCTGCAGATACGCAGTATTTT. This gives the protein CASSGTSGRAADTQYF. The chain carries TRBV5-1 and TRBJ2-3, with 16 bases fitting TRBD2. Germline trimming cut 4 bases from V and 4 bases from J; bases unmatched to any gene: 3. The CDR3 length is 16 residues. Germline V gene lookup returns CDR1 SGHRS and CDR2 YFSETQ.